This T cell receptor beta chain comes out of a study of CD8+ T cells in alopecia areata. This clone was counted a few times. Other DNA sequences of this sample code for an identical CDR3. This CDR3 is built from 12 residues. Germline V CDR1 and CDR2: SGDLS, YYNGEE. Trimming shortened V by 3 bases and J by 1 base, and 3 bases separated the two germline ends. RNA was extracted and reverse transcribed into cDNA as the sequencing template. Measured with immunoSEQ multiplex PCR; TCRdb has only the in-frame clones, and not every one. The sample contains tens of thousands of clones, about 71% of which appear only once. Treatment reported: oral pan-JAK inhibitor, 5-10 mg twice daily.

The sample consisted of CD8+ T cells sorted from blood, taken at week 4, from a patient treated with tofacitinib. The sequence was obtained from a human donor with alopecia areata. The chain uses TRBV9 and TRBJ2-3, with D unresolved. The CDR3 loop is CASSGGTDTQYF. Written as DNA, the CDR3 is TGTGCCAGCAGCGGTGGCACAGATACGCAGTATTTT.